This T cell receptor (beta chain) was captured by sequencing in a study of T cells after yellow fever vaccination. A process of 5'RACE template switching, which added a universal primer site and UMIs, was used to make TCR cDNA. TCRdb re-called the 5' RACE reads with MiXCR, one entry per CDR3 protein. The sample lists roughly 310,000 distinct CDR3 sequences, 8.7% occurring once. The germline gives CDR1 SGDLS, CDR2 YYNGEE. The CDR3 has 16 amino acids. V lost 5 bases to trimming and J lost 1 base, with 16 bases between them. This specimen was PBMCs, taken on the day of the first yellow fever vaccination. The clonotype was recovered from a man aged 18 to 35 who received the YFV17D yellow fever vaccine. The V and J genes are TRBV9 and TRBJ2-1; D may be TRBD1 or TRBD2 (5 bases each). CDR3 sequence reads: CASSERGAGSYNEQFF. CDR3 sequence (DNA): TGTGCCAGCAGTGAGAGAGGGGCAGGGTCCTACAATGAGCAGTTCTTC.